The 9 T cell receptor beta chains reported below all come from one sample, sequenced in a study of shared clonotypes between healthy human individuals. The repertoire was sequenced with immunoSEQ multiplex PCR; TCRdb's copy has only in-frame clones and lacks some. The table lists 2 million to 2.5 million clones, approximately 96% of them singletons. The sample taken for sequencing was naive CD4+ T cells sorted from blood. Subset defined: CD45RA+ positively selected. These receptors were taken from a man aged 18 to 29 in good health.

The chain joins TRBV19 to TRBJ1-3; no definite D call. Germline V gene lookup returns CDR1 LNHDA and CDR2 SQIVND (reference sequence). The CDR3 runs 16 residues. Between the trimmed V and J ends, which lost 8 bases and 0 bases, there was a span of 17 bases. The CDR3 sequence is CASAPDGLNSGNTIYF. The CDR3 bases are TGTGCCAGTGCCCCGGACGGTCTCAACTCTGGAAACACCATATATTTT. The full variable domain, completed using reference TRBV19 and TRBJ1-3, is DGGITQSPKYLFRKEGQNVTLSCEQNLNHDAMYWYRQDPGQGLRLIYYSQIVNDFQKGDIAEGYSVSREKKESFPLTVTSAQKNPTAFYLCASAPDGLNSGNTIYFGEGSWLTVV.

The chain combines TRBV21-1 with TRBJ2-3; the table's D call, TRBD2, was not checked against the DNA. TRBV21-1 is reported as a pseudogene. The length of the CDR3 is 14 residues. The CDR3 region is CASSKGTGDGTQYF. CDR3 nucleotide sequence: TGTGCCAGCAGCAAAGGGACTGGAGATGGTACGCAGTATTTT.

The V call is TRBV6-1, the J call TRBJ2-3; D remains unclear. CDR3 size: 12 residues. V dropped 8 bases and J dropped 2 bases, with 8 bases sitting between them. Germline V gene data show CDR1 as MNHNS and CDR2 as SASEGT. CDR3: CASGPNTDTQYF. Here the CDR3 DNA reads TGTGCCAGCGGGCCAAACACAGATACGCAGTATTTT.

The rearrangement uses TRBV30 and TRBJ2-1, with D perhaps matching TRBD1 (8 bases). The V gene's germline CDR1 is GTSNPN and CDR2 SVGIG (reference sequence). Trimming pared 3 bases from V and 4 bases from J, leaving 10 bases between. The CDR3 sequence is 13 residues long. The CDR3 region is CAWRQGGYNEQFF. The DNA for the CDR3 is TGTGCCTGGAGACAGGGGGGGTACAATGAGCAGTTCTTC.

The rearrangement joins TRBV29-1 to TRBJ2-1; TRBD2 agrees at 10 bases. Unmatched junction bases numbered 16, after V lost 4 bases and J lost 7 bases. Germline CDR1 SQVTM, CDR2 ANQGSEA. This CDR3 is built from 17 residues. In DNA form, the CDR3 reads TGCAGCGTTGGCCCAGGTAGCGGGGGGCCGACCAGGAATGAGCAGTTCTTC. It encodes CSVGPGSGGPTRNEQFF.

This clone was counted a single time. The chain is built from TRBV10-1 and TRBJ2-3, with 10 nucleotides matching TRBD2. This CDR3 region has 15 residues. CDR1 and CDR2 (germline): WNHNN, SYGVQD (reference sequence). With 5 bases clipped from V and 2 bases from J, the junction kept 4 bases outside the gene matches. CDR3 in amino acids: CASSLAGEITDTQYF. CDR3 bases: TGCGCCAGCAGTCTAGCGGGGGAGATCACAGATACGCAGTATTTT.

The chain combines TRBV19 with TRBJ2-5; 10 nucleotides align to TRBD2. CDR3 length: 15 residues. Germline V gives CDR1 LNHDA, CDR2 SQIVND (reference sequence). V dropped 6 bases and J dropped 6; count of bases not matched to a gene: 10. The CDR3 loop is CASRGLAAPRQTQYF. In DNA form, the CDR3 reads TGTGCCAGTAGAGGACTAGCGGCCCCTCGGCAGACCCAGTACTTC.

This chain connects TRBV7-2 to TRBJ2-5; D ambiguous. This CDR3 region has 14 residues. V lost 0 bases to trimming and J lost 4 bases, with 9 bases between them. Germline V CDR1 and CDR2: SGHTA, FQGNSA. CDR3 sequence: CASSLAHGAETQYF. The CDR3 coding sequence is TGTGCCAGCAGCTTAGCGCATGGAGCAGAGACCCAGTACTTC. Supplemented by reference TRBV7-2 and TRBJ2-5, the full variable domain reads GAGVSQSPSNKVTEKGKDVELRCDPISGHTALYWYRQSLGQGLEFLIYFQGNSAPDKSGLPSDRFSAERTGGSVSTLTIQRTQQEDSAVYLCASSLAHGAETQYFGPGTRLLVL.

About this clone itself: In the same sample, other DNA sequences code for this CDR3. The J gene is TRBJ1-1, the V gene TRBV30; the D is unclear. Germline CDR1 GTSNPN, CDR2 SVGIG (reference sequence). CDR3 size: 12 residues. Trimming cost V 0 bases and J 1 base, with 3 bases left between them. The CDR3 DNA follows: TGTGCCTGGAGTGTCGGGAACACTGAAGCTTTCTTT. Protein sequence: CAWSVGNTEAFF.